This T cell receptor beta chain was profiled in a study of cytomegalovirus exposure and HLA in healthy donors. The germline gives CDR1 MDHEN, CDR2 SYDVKM. The length of the CDR3 is 15 residues. J gave up 4 bases and V 5 bases, and 5 bases lay outside the gene matches. With respect to this clone: Antigen: not known.

Study-level points and caveats: There were some public TCRs occurring in many donors, but most TCR sequences were rare.

Amplification used 60 Vbeta primers and 13 Jbeta primers. The protocol was immunoSEQ multiplex PCR, while the TCRdb copy is restricted to in-frame clones and leaves out a portion. The repertoire has roughly 130,000 clones, around 80% of them found once; the top ten carry less than 2%. This clonotype was sampled from a man in his forties in good health and CMV-seronegative. The V call is TRBV28, the J call TRBJ2-5; TRBD2 matches 12 bases. The sample consisted of PBMCs. The CDR3 nucleotides are TGTGCCAGCAGTCCGGGACTAGCGGGCGGAGAGACCCAGTACTTC. Protein: CASSPGLAGGETQYF.